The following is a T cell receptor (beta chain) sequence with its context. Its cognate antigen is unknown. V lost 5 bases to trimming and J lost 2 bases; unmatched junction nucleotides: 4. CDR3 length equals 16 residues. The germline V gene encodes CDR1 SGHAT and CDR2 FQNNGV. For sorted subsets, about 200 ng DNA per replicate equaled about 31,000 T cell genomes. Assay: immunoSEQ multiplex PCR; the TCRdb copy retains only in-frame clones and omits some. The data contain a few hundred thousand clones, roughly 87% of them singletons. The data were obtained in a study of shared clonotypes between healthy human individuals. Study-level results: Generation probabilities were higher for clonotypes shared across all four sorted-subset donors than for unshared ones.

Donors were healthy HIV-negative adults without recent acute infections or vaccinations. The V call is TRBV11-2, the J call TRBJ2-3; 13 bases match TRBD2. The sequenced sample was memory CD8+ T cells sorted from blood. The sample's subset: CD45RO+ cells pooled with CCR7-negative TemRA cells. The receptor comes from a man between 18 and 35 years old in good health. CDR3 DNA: TGTGCCAGCAGCCTAGGGACTAGCGGGGACACAGATACGCAGTATTTT. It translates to CASSLGTSGDTDTQYF. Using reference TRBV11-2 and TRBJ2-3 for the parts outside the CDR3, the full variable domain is EAGVAQSPRYKIIEKRQSVAFWCNPISGHATLYWYQQILGQGPKLLIQFQNNGVVDDSQLPKDRFSAERLKGVDSTLKIQPAKLEDSAVYLCASSLGTSGDTDTQYFGPGTRLTVL.